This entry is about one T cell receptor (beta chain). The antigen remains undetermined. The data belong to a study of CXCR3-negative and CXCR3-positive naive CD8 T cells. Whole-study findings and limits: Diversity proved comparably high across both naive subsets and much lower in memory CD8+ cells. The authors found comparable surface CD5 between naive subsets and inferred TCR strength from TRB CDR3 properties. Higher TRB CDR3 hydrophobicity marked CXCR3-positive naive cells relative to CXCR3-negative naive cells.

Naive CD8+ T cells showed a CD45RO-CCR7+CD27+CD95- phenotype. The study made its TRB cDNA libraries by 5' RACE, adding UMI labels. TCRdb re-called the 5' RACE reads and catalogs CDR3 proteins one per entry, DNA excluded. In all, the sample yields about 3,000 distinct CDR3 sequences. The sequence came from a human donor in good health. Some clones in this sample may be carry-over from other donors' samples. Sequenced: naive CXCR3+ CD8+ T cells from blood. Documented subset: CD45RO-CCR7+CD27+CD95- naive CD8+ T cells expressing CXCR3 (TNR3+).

The CDR3 loop is CASTDSHYGYTF. The V and J genes are TRBV19 and TRBJ1-2; the TRBD1 assignment by TCRdb is unverifiable without DNA. Germline CDR1 reads LNHDA; CDR2 reads SQIVND (reference sequence). This CDR3 comprises 12 residues.